Listed here are 2 T cell receptor beta chains from one sample, sequenced in a study of Ad26.COV2.S vaccination and SARS-CoV-2 variants. Noted treatment: over 15 received Ad26.COV2.S at low or high dose, single or two shots; roughly 5 received placebo; per-sample allocation not given. The samples date from day 63 after the first vaccine or placebo injection. Sequenced by immunoSEQ multiplex PCR; TCRdb stores in-frame clones only, minus some. This sample carries 380,000 or so clones, roughly 85% of them seen once, and the ten largest clones take about 7.1%. Material: peripheral blood, obtained in a trial of Ad26.COV2.S vaccine versus placebo. These receptors all stem from a person between 18 and 59 years old who received the Ad26.COV2.S COVID-19 vaccine or a placebo.

The gene calls are TRBV19 and TRBJ1-2; D not certain. Germline V CDR1 and CDR2: LNHDA, SQIVND (reference sequence). The CDR3 totals 12 residues. Trimming pared 3 bases from V and 8 bases from J, leaving 10 bases between. DNA of the CDR3: TGTGCCAGTAGTATTAAGCTCTTCGGCTACACCTTC. Its protein product is CASSIKLFGYTF.

The CDR3 DNA is TGTGCCAGCAGCTTGGGGACAGGGGCTCACTCTGGAAACACCATATATTTT. This translates into CASSLGTGAHSGNTIYF. The V and J genes are TRBV5-6 and TRBJ1-3; TRBD1 matches at 9 bases. Germline CDR1 is SGHDT and CDR2 is YYEEEE. The CDR3 consists of 17 residues. J lost 0 bases, V lost 0 bases, and 4 bases had no gene match.